This TCR beta chain was recorded in a study of shared clonotypes between healthy human individuals. The naive CD8 subset, CD45RO-negative cells positively selected for CCR7, excluded terminally differentiated effector memory CD45RA+ cells. Overall study results and limits: Naive CD4 clonotype sharing across several donors was approximately 5%.

On this clone: The antigen is undetermined.

The table came from immunoSEQ multiplex PCR; TCRdb's copy has only in-frame clones and leaves some out. The repertoire consists of about 2.1 million clones, with around 93% occurring once and the leading ten covering more than 1.5%. The germline gives CDR1 SEHNR, CDR2 FQNEAQ (reference sequence). Trimming took 2 bases from V and 4 from J, leaving 15 bases between them. This CDR3 is 16 amino acids long. Sequencing was done on a sample of naive CD8+ T cells from PBMCs. The sequence was collected from a man younger than 35 in good health. Some clones in this sample may be carry-over from other donors' samples. The chain links TRBV7-9 to TRBJ2-1; a weak D match, TRBD1 (6 bases). CDR3 DNA: TGTGCCAGCAGCTTAACGACAGGATTCCTTTACAATGAGCAGTTCTTC. Its protein is CASSLTTGFLYNEQFF.